The next 24 T cell receptor beta chains were all read from a single sample in a study of blood T cell repertoires in COVID-19. Generated by immunoSEQ multiplex PCR, the TCRdb table keeps only in-frame clones and is missing some. The sample has approximately 160,000 clones, 80% to 85% seen once. The sequencing input was peripheral blood. These receptors were taken from a woman of 80 years or more with active or convalescent COVID-19.

The CDR3: CASTNNRGGSEKLFF. The CDR3 region has the DNA TGTGCCAGTACTAATAATCGGGGTGGGAGTGAAAAACTGTTTTTT. The chain couples TRBV19 to TRBJ1-4; unclear D gene. The CDR3 contains 15 residues. With 7 bases removed from V and 7 bases from J, the gap between germline ends came to 19 bases. In germline, CDR1 is LNHDA, CDR2 SQIVND (reference sequence). Variable domain in full (rest from reference TRBV19 and TRBJ1-4): DGGITQSPKYLFRKEGQNVTLSCEQNLNHDAMYWYRQDPGQGLRLIYYSQIVNDFQKGDIAEGYSVSREKKESFPLTVTSAQKNPTAFYLCASTNNRGGSEKLFFGSGTQLSVL.

The chain uses TRBV9 and TRBJ2-1; the match to TRBD2 covers 10 bases. The CDR3 runs 17 residues. The V segment lost 0 bases and the J segment 9 bases; nucleotides outside the gene matches: 12. Germline CDR1 and CDR2: SGDLS and YYNGEE. In DNA, the CDR3 is TGTGCCAGCAGCGTAGATAGGAGCGGGGGGGCGGAGGGTGAGCAGTTCTTC. This encodes CASSVDRSGGAEGEQFF.

This chain connects TRBV18 to TRBJ2-5; 9 bases are a match to TRBD1. CDR3 length: 13 amino acids. Trimming removed 6 bases from V and 7 bases from J; junction bases left unmatched: 6. Germline V gives CDR1 KGHSH, CDR2 LQKENI. The CDR3: CASSPGQGGTQYF. DNA of the CDR3: TGTGCCAGCTCCCCGGGACAGGGCGGGACCCAGTACTTC.

The chain uses TRBV9 and TRBJ2-5; TRBD1 agrees at 11 bases. J lost 4 bases, V lost 3 bases, and 8 bases had no gene match. Per germline, CDR1 SGDLS and CDR2 YYNGEE. The CDR3 length is 16 residues. The CDR3 region is CASSERTGGTRETQYF. The CDR3 DNA reads TGTGCCAGCAGCGAAAGGACAGGGGGCACGAGAGAGACCCAGTACTTC.

This clone was seen a handful of times. This rearrangement joins TRBV3-1 (or the pseudogene TRBV3-2) to TRBJ1-6; 8 nucleotides line up with TRBD1. J lost 7 bases, V lost 6 bases, and 5 bases had no gene match. In germline, CDR1 is LGHDT, CDR2 YNNKEL (reference sequence). The CDR3 is 14 residues long. CDR3 loop: CASRITGGNSPLHF. CDR3 in DNA: TGTGCCAGCAGGATAACAGGGGGGAATTCACCCCTCCACTTT.

The chain joins TRBV30 to TRBJ2-3, with D possibly being TRBD2 (6 bases). The CDR3 contains 11 residues. Germline V CDR1 and CDR2: GTSNPN, SVGIG (reference sequence). Trimming removed 3 bases from V and 9 bases from J, with 10 bases in between. The CDR3 loop reads CAWSGGETQYF. Written as DNA, the CDR3 is TGTGCCTGGAGCGGCGGGGAAACGCAGTATTTT.

This clone is categorized as medium-sized. J is TRBJ2-7 and V is TRBV7-8; D possibly corresponds to TRBD2 (5 bases). V was trimmed by 5 bases and J by 5 bases, leaving 25 bases between them. The CDR3 sequence is 17 residues long. From germline, CDR1 is SGHVS and CDR2 FQNEAQ. The CDR3 loop is CASSPRADLLGSDEQYF. The CDR3 DNA is TGTGCCAGCAGCCCTCGCGCGGACTTATTAGGGTCCGACGAGCAGTACTTC. The complete variable domain, with remaining parts taken from reference TRBV7-8 and TRBJ2-7, reads GAGVSQSPRYKVAKRGQDVALRCDPISGHVSLFWYQQALGQGPEFLTYFQNEAQLDKSGLPSDRFFAERPEGSVSTLKIQRTQQEDSAVYLCASSPRADLLGSDEQYFGPGTRLTVT.

The J gene is TRBJ1-1, the V gene TRBV19, with TRBD1 matching over 8 bases. The trim removed 3 bases at V and 6 bases at J, leaving 6 bases unmatched. The CDR3 loop spans 14 amino acids. Germline V CDR1 and CDR2: LNHDA, SQIVND (reference sequence). CDR3 amino acids: CASSIDRGISEAFF. The CDR3 nucleotides read TGTGCCAGTAGTATTGACAGGGGAATTTCTGAAGCTTTCTTT.

This clone was detected once. CDR3 sequence reads: CASSYLSGGHYGYTF. The CDR3 DNA reads as TGTGCCAGCAGTTACCTTTCGGGGGGCCACTATGGCTACACCTTC. V and J are TRBV6-6 and TRBJ1-2; D possibly corresponds to TRBD1 (6 bases). Looked up from germline, CDR1 is MNHNY and CDR2 is SVGAGI (reference sequence). Trimming took 2 bases from V and 3 from J, leaving 13 bases between them. CDR3 length: 15 amino acids.

This clone was observed a handful of times. V and J are TRBV4-3 and TRBJ2-5, with TRBD1 matching over 8 bases. Germline V gives CDR1 LGHNA, CDR2 YSLEER. V trimming: 3 bases; J trimming: 5 bases; junction bases outside the gene matches: 11. CDR3 size: 16 residues. CDR3 bases: TGCGCCAGCAGCCACGCATTACAGGGGGACGGGGAGACCCAGTACTTC. This sequence encodes CASSHALQGDGETQYF.

The rearrangement joins TRBV19 to TRBJ1-6, with 10 bases fitting TRBD1. Per germline, CDR1 LNHDA and CDR2 SQIVND (reference sequence). This CDR3 region has 15 residues. J was trimmed by 6 bases and V by 5 bases; bases with no gene match: 4. For the CDR3, the DNA is TGTGCCAGTAGTCTCGGGACAGGGGTTAATTCACCCCTCCACTTT. This codes for CASSLGTGVNSPLHF.

This clone was counted a single time. This chain joins TRBV18 and TRBJ2-7; 10 bases match TRBD1. The germline CDR1 and CDR2 sequences are KGHSH and LQKENI. The CDR3 length is 17 residues. The V segment lost 6 bases and the J segment 0 bases; nucleotides outside the gene matches: 11. Written as DNA, the CDR3 is TGTGCCAGCTCGCCTGGGGGCCGGGACAGGGGCTCCTACGAGCAGTACTTC. It codes for CASSPGGRDRGSYEQYF.

A single count supports this clone. The chain recombines TRBV25-1 with TRBJ1-5, with TRBD1 matching over 8 bases. The CDR3 has 13 residues. Trimming at V came to 7 bases and at J to 5 bases, leaving 4 bases not matched to a gene. Germline CDR1 MGHDK, CDR2 SYGVNS. CDR3 nucleotides: TGTGCCAGCACCGACAGGGGAGATCAGCCCCAGCATTTT. Translation gives CASTDRGDQPQHF.

This clone was counted between two and nine times. V gene TRBV12-5 combines with J gene TRBJ2-1, with TRBD2 matching over 11 bases. The junction had 7 bases not matched to a gene; V was cut back by 2 bases and J by 4 bases. CDR1 and CDR2 (germline): LGHNT, FRNRAP. The length of the CDR3 is 17 residues. The CDR3 DNA follows: TGTGCTAGTGGTTTGTTTGTTACTAGCGGGGGATACAATGAGCAGTTCTTC. This sequence encodes CASGLFVTSGGYNEQFF.

The gene calls are TRBV14 and TRBJ1-2; TRBD1 is a possible D gene (6 bases). The germline CDR1 and CDR2 sequences are SGHDN and FVKESK. This CDR3 spans 15 amino acids. V lost 4 bases to trimming and J lost 2 bases, with 14 bases between them. CDR3 amino acids: CASSLAGTRNYGYTF. The CDR3, as DNA: TGTGCCAGCAGCCTTGCCGGGACAAGAAACTATGGCTACACCTTC.

The table lists this clone with a few counts. The chain couples TRBV7-8 to TRBJ1-5, with 8 bases that match TRBD1. Germline V gene sequence: CDR1 SGHVS, CDR2 FQNEAQ. CDR3 size: 15 residues. Trimming cost V 5 bases and J 7 bases; bases outside gene matches: 10. The CDR3 reads CASSRGQGGFQPQHF. For the CDR3, the DNA is TGTGCCAGCAGCCGAGGACAGGGAGGTTTCCAGCCCCAGCATTTT.

The V gene is TRBV6-2 or TRBV6-3, the J gene TRBJ2-5, with 8 bases fitting TRBD1. Per germline, CDR1 MNHEY and CDR2 SVGEGT. The CDR3 consists of 16 residues. V was pared by 0 bases and J by 1 base, with 4 bases of the junction left unmatched. The CDR3 region has the DNA TGTGCCAGCAGTTACTCGAGGGGACAGGCCCAAGAGACCCAGTACTTC. Its translation: CASSYSRGQAQETQYF.

This clone was detected only a few times. The chain employs TRBV6-5 and TRBJ1-4; D is unresolved. The V gene's germline CDR1 is MNHEY and CDR2 SVGAGI. With 4 bases removed from V and 7 bases from J, the gap between germline ends came to 4 bases. The CDR3 length is 11 residues. In DNA, the CDR3 is TGTGCCAGCAGTTTTCGTGAAAAACTGTTTTTT. This sequence encodes CASSFREKLFF.

This clone has a handful of counts. The chain uses TRBV19 and TRBJ1-5; 9 positions agree with TRBD1. CDR3 length: 12 residues. The trim removed 10 bases at V and 5 bases at J, leaving 3 bases unmatched. Germline assignment: CDR1 LNHDA and CDR2 SQIVND (reference sequence). In DNA, the CDR3 is TGTGCCACCCGGACAGGGGATCAGCCCCAGCATTTT. Protein product: CATRTGDQPQHF.

The rearrangement joins TRBV7-9 to TRBJ1-4; 8 nucleotides agree with TRBD1. With V trimmed by 8 bases and J by 7 bases, 9 bases remained unmatched. In germline, CDR1 is SEHNR, CDR2 FQNEAQ (reference sequence). The CDR3 is made up of 14 amino acids. The CDR3 DNA reads TGTGCCAGCCTTCGAGGGCAGGGGGCTGAAAAACTGTTTTTT. Translated: CASLRGQGAEKLFF.

This chain connects TRBV7-8 to TRBJ1-5; TRBD1 matches at 7 bases. V trimming: 5 bases; J trimming: 0 bases; junction bases outside the gene matches: 7. Germline CDR1 is SGHVS and CDR2 is FQNEAQ. This CDR3 has 16 residues. The DNA of the CDR3 is TGTGCCAGCAGCCTAACCGGGACAGCTAGCAATCAGCCCCAGCATTTT. Translated, it gives CASSLTGTASNQPQHF.

A word on this clone: Being one base from a much bigger clone, this may be a read error. Distinct nucleotide sequences in the sample also encode this CDR3. The chain links TRBV10-3 to TRBJ1-2; 8 bases fit TRBD1. CDR1 is ENHRY, CDR2 SYGVKD, per germline. The length of the CDR3 is 14 residues. Trimming at V came to 0 bases and at J to 4 bases, leaving 1 base not matched to a gene. CDR3 amino acids: CAISESDRGYGYTF. The CDR3, as DNA: TGTGCCATCAGTGAGTCTGACAGGGGCTATGGCTACACCTTC.

This clone was observed many times. The chain couples TRBV11-3 to TRBJ1-4; D may be TRBD1 (6 bases). V lost 0 bases, J lost 5 bases, and 10 bases lay in between. The CDR3 sequence is 15 residues long. CDR1 and CDR2 (germline): SGHNT, YENEEA. CDR3 sequence: CASSLDWGRNEKLFF. The CDR3 coding sequence is TGTGCCAGCAGCTTAGATTGGGGGCGAAATGAAAAACTGTTTTTT.

The genes are TRBV11-2 and TRBJ1-6; 9 bases agree with TRBD1. The V segment lost 5 bases and the J segment 11 bases; nucleotides outside the gene matches: 4. The CDR3 contains 13 residues. Per the germline V gene, CDR1 is SGHAT and CDR2 is FQNNGV. The CDR3 nucleotides read TGTGCCAGCAGCCGGGACAGGGATGCACCCCTCCACTTT. This codes for CASSRDRDAPLHF.